The clone carrying this TCR beta chain was counted between two and nine times. This specimen belongs to a study of T cells in Graves' hyperthyroidism and ophthalmopathy. The CDR3 regions of TCR beta were amplified from RNA transcripts. HTBI primers were employed in a first-round RT-PCR of the TCR CDR3. TCRdb re-called the multiplex PCR reads through MiXCR, storing one row per CDR3 protein. This sample has about 760,000 distinct CDR3 sequences, with over 35% found just once. The CDR3 is made up of 13 amino acids. Trimming took 7 bases from V and 5 from J, leaving 15 bases between them. Germline CDR1 reads MDHEN; CDR2 reads SYDVKM. Patients were aged 18 to 65, had disease duration under 2 months, and had newly diagnosed hyperthyroidism.

This clonotype was obtained from a woman aged 40 to 50 with Graves' hyperthyroidism. This rearrangement joins TRBV28 to TRBJ2-7, with D perhaps TRBD1 (5 bases). Sequencing was performed on blood. CDR3 region: CASTLAGPHEQYF. DNA for the CDR3: TGTGCCAGCACCCTGGCAGGGCCACACGAGCAGTACTTC.